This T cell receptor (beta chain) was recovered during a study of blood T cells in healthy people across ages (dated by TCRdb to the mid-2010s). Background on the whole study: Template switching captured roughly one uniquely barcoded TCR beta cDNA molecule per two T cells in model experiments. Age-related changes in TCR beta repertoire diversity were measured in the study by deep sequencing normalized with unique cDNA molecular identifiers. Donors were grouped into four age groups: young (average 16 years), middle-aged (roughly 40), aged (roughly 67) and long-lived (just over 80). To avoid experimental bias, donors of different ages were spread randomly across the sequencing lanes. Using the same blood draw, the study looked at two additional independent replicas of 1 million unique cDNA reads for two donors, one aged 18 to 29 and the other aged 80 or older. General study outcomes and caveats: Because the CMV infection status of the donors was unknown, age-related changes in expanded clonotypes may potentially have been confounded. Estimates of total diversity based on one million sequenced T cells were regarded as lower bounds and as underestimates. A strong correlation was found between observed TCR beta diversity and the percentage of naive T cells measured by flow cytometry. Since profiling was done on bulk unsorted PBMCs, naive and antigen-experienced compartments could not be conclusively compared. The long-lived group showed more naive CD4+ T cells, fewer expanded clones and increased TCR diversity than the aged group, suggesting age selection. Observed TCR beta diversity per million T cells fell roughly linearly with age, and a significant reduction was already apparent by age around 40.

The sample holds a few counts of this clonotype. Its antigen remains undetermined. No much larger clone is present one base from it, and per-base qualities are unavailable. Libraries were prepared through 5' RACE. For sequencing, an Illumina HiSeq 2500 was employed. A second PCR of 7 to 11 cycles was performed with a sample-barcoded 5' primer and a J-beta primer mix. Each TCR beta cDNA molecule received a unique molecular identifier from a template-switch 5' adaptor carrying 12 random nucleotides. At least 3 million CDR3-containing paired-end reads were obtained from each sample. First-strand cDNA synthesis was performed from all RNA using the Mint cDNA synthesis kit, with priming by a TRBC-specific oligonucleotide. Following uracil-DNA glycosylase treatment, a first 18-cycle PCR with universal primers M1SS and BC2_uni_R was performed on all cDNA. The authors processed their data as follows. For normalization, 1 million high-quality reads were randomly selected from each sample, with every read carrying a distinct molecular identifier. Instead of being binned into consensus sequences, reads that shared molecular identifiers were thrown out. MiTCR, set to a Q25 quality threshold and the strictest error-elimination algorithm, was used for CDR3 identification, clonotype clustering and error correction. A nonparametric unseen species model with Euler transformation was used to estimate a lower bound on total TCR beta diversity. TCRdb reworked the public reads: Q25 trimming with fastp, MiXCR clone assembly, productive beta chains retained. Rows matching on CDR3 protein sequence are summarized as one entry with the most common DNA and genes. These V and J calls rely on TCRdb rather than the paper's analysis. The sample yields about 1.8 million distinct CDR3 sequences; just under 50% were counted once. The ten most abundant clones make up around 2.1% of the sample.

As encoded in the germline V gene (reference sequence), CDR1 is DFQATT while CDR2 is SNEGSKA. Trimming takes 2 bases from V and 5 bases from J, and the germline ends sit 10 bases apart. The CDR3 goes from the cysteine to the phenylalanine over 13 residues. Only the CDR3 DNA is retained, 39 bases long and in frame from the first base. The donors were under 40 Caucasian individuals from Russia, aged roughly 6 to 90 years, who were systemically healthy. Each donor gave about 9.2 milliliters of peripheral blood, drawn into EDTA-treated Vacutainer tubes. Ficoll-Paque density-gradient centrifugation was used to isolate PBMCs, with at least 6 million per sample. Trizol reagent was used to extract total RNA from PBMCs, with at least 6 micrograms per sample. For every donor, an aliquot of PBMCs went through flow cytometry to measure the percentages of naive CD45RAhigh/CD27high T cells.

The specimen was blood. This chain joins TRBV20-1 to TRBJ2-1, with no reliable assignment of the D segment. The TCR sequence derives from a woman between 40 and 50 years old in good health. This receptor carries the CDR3 CSARSHSDNEQFF. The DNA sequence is TGCAGTGCTAGATCCCATTCCGACAATGAGCAGTTCTTC.